These T cell receptor beta chains were read from a single sample in a study of monozygotic twins with inflammatory bowel disease. TCRdb reprocessed the 5' RACE reads; each CDR3 protein has one entry and no DNA is given. The sample's table shows 300,000 to 400,000 distinct CDR3 sequences. Sequenced material: blood. These receptors all come from a human donor with ulcerative colitis or Crohn's disease, or a healthy co-twin of an affected twin (not recorded which). CDR3s include the opening cysteine and the closing phenylalanine or tryptophan.

j_call	v_call	cdr3_aa
TRBJ2-6	TRBV15	CATSSPNSGANVLTF
TRBJ2-1	TRBV4-1	CASSLRQGQNEQFF
TRBJ1-1	TRBV2	CASVVGRATEAFF
TRBJ2-7	TRBV12-3/TRBV12-4	CATRPGGAIYEQYF
TRBJ2-1	TRBV11-2	CASSASDSYNEQFF
TRBJ1-3	TRBV28	CASSSGQWSGNTIYF
TRBJ2-7	TRBV7-2	CASSLTGVGYEQYF
TRBJ2-1	TRBV7-3	CASSPEPGLSSYNEQFF
TRBJ2-1	TRBV6-5	CASSYSVRISNEQFF
TRBJ1-2	TRBV11-2	CASSLDLQRGANYGYTF
TRBJ2-5	TRBV20-1	CSARSSYFQETQYF
TRBJ2-2	TRBV2	CASNTGQGASGEPFF
TRBJ1-2	TRBV4-3	CASSQGRDYGYTF
TRBJ1-5	TRBV2	CASSENFAGVHSNQPQHF
TRBJ2-1	TRBV27	CASGQGYNEQFF
TRBJ2-2	TRBV24-1	CATSDLRTGELFF
TRBJ2-7	TRBV6-6	CASSSRQGTYEQYF
TRBJ2-2	TRBV27	CASSLQGRSGELFF
TRBJ1-1	TRBV7-8	CASSLFSIREAFF